This TCR beta chain was identified during a study of metastatic and nonmetastatic thyroid tumors. About the research overall: Across peripheral blood and tumor or nodule tissue samples taken from malignant and benign thyroid patients, the repertoires were compared with one another. Study observations and caveats: Reported TCR beta diversity, measured in blood and tumor, was significantly higher for malignant thyroid tumors than for benign nodules.

This clone was observed many times. What it recognizes is unknown. V was cut by 11 bases and J by 3 bases, with 15 bases left in between. CDR3 length: 13 amino acids. Germline V CDR1 and CDR2: ENHRY, SYGVKD. TCRdb reprocessed the PCR reads using MiXCR. The sample has around 59,000 clones, roughly 17% seen once; the top ten hold just under 9.5%. Patients had received no treatment of any kind before thyroid surgery. This chain links TRBV10-3 with TRBJ2-3, with D possibly being TRBD2 (5 bases). The source material was blood. The receptor was isolated from a male donor with papillary thyroid cancer or a benign thyroid nodule (not recorded which). Some clones in this sample may be carry-over from other donors' samples. CDR3 DNA sequence: TGTGCCCTACTAGTCGGGTCTACAGATACGCAGTATTTT. It is translated as CALLVGSTDTQYF.